This T cell receptor (beta chain) was identified in a study of response to subunit inactivated influenza vaccine. From the RT-PCR reads, TCRdb called clonotypes with MiXCR, one entry per CDR3 protein. Here the sample spans about 830,000 distinct CDR3 sequences, about 18% being singletons. This clonotype was counted a few times. Antigen unknown. The CDR3 is made up of 15 amino acids. J gave up 4 bases and V 4 bases, and 8 bases lay outside the gene matches. Germline V gene data show CDR1 as LGHNA and CDR2 as YNFKEQ. Study-wide points: Authors proposed each seasonal influenza vaccination draws in few new T cells.

The source of this sequence is a man over 45 who received an inactivated influenza vaccine. The sample here was PBMCs from blood, taken 4 to 6 days after vaccination. The rearrangement links TRBV4-2 to TRBJ2-3; TRBD1 agrees at 7 bases. CDR3 residues: CASSRSTGDADTQYF. The CDR3 DNA reads TGTGCCAGCAGCCGCTCAACAGGGGACGCAGATACGCAGTATTTT.